What follows are 30 T cell receptor beta chains derived from one specimen sequenced in a study of type 1 regulatory T cells. Via MiXCR, TCRdb re-called the reads, giving one row per CDR3 protein. Seen here are some 60,000 distinct CDR3 sequences, around 62% observed once, and the top ten hold around 1.9%. These TCRs are of unknown antigen specificity. What was sequenced was cultured non-Tr1 T cells, either the whole culture or a sorted T cell fraction (not recorded which). These receptors were collected from a human donor in good health.

This chain links TRBV20-1 with TRBJ1-6; D gene unclear. V gave up 4 bases and J gave up 8 bases, with 9 bases separating them. CDR1 is DFQATT and CDR2 is SNEGSKA in the germline V gene (reference sequence). CDR3 length: 12 residues. CDR3 coding DNA: TGCAGTGCTACTGGTGATGATTCACCCCTCCACTTT. As protein: CSATGDDSPLHF.

This chain joins TRBV27 and TRBJ2-3, with 10 nucleotides matching TRBD2. This CDR3 has 16 residues. The germline gives CDR1 MNHEY, CDR2 SMNVEV (reference sequence). V shed 6 bases and J 4 bases; nucleotides not matched to a gene: 10. CDR3 amino acids: CASSLRLAGEADTQYF. CDR3 in DNA: TGTGCCAGCAGCTTGCGCCTAGCGGGAGAGGCAGATACGCAGTATTTT.

This clonotype turned up a few times. The chain couples TRBV5-6 to TRBJ2-3; D is uncertain. CDR1 is SGHDT and CDR2 is YYEEEE in the germline V gene. V gave up 2 bases and J gave up 7 bases, with 11 bases separating them. The CDR3 sequence is 13 residues long. CDR3: CASSLIRLNTQYF. The CDR3 region has the DNA TGTGCCAGCAGCTTAATTCGTTTGAATACGCAGTATTTT.

J is TRBJ2-1 and V is TRBV10-3; possibly TRBD1 or TRBD2 for D (6 bases each). From germline, CDR1 is ENHRY and CDR2 SYGVKD. Trimming stripped 10 bases from V and 0 bases from J, with 16 bases between. The CDR3 has 15 amino acids. The DNA of the CDR3 is TGTGCCACCATCATAGGGGGGAGCTCCTACAATGAGCAGTTCTTC. As protein: CATIIGGSSYNEQFF.

The chain is built from TRBV27 and TRBJ2-4; 10 positions agree with TRBD2. This CDR3 contains 15 residues. V shed 6 bases, J shed 5 bases, and the junction held 7 bases outside the gene matches. Germline CDR1 reads MNHEY; CDR2 reads SMNVEV (reference sequence). Here the CDR3 DNA reads TGTGCCAGCAGCCTTAGCGGGAGGTTGGAAAACATTCAGTACTTC. This gives the protein CASSLSGRLENIQYF.

V and J are TRBV20-1 and TRBJ1-6; D is ambiguous. Germline V gene sequence: CDR1 DFQATT, CDR2 SNEGSKA (reference sequence). Trimming pared 3 bases from V and 0 bases from J, leaving 15 bases between. CDR3 length: 17 residues. Here the CDR3 reads CSASGREKSSYNSPLHF. CDR3 nucleotides: TGCAGTGCTAGTGGTCGGGAGAAGAGCTCCTATAATTCACCCCTCCACTTT.

The rearrangement uses TRBV4-3 and TRBJ1-4; D remains ambiguous. The germline V gene has CDR1 LGHNA and CDR2 YSLEER. The CDR3 loop spans 13 amino acids. V was cut by 0 bases and J by 8 bases, with 7 bases left in between. CDR3 region: CASSQDGSEKLFF. DNA of the CDR3: TGCGCCAGCAGCCAAGATGGGAGCGAAAAACTGTTTTTT.

CDR3 sequence reads: CASSKGIRTREKTGELFF. CDR3 coding DNA: TGCGCCAGCAGCAAAGGAATTCGTACGCGGGAGAAGACCGGGGAGCTGTTTTTT. The chain uses TRBV10-2 and TRBJ2-2; 7 bases map to TRBD2. Trimming at V came to 6 bases and at J to 5 bases, leaving 18 bases not matched to a gene. The CDR3 has 18 residues. Germline V gene data show CDR1 as WSHSY and CDR2 as SAAADI.

CDR3 sequence (DNA): TGTGCCAGCAGTGAAGGGGGAGGGCATCAGCCCCAGCATTTT. This encodes CASSEGGGHQPQHF. The chain couples TRBV6-1 to TRBJ1-5; no definite D call. The germline V gene encodes CDR1 MNHNS and CDR2 SASEGT. The CDR3 consists of 14 residues. V lost 1 base and J lost 5, with 9 bases in between.

This clonotype was detected many times. The chain joins TRBV20-1 to TRBJ2-3, with 10 bases identical to TRBD2. The CDR3 consists of 14 residues. V lost 6 bases to trimming and J lost 3 bases; unmatched junction nucleotides: 6. The germline V gene has CDR1 DFQATT and CDR2 SNEGSKA (reference sequence). This chain's CDR3 is CSAKPGLATDTQYF. The CDR3 DNA is TGCAGTGCCAAACCGGGACTAGCGACAGATACGCAGTATTTT.

The CDR3 nucleotides are TGCGCCAGCAGCAGGTCCGGGGGGGTCTCTGGAAACACCATATATTTT. Its translation is CASSRSGGVSGNTIYF. This chain joins TRBV5-1 and TRBJ1-3; maybe TRBD1 (5 bases). Between the trimmed V and J ends, which lost 4 bases and 0 bases, there was a span of 14 bases. Germline V gene lookup returns CDR1 SGHRS and CDR2 YFSETQ. The CDR3 runs 16 residues.

This chain uses TRBV25-1 with TRBJ2-3; no clear D. Looked up from germline, CDR1 is MGHDK and CDR2 is SYGVNS. The V gene lost 7 bases and the J gene lost 6 bases, with 20 bases spanning the gap. This CDR3 is 15 amino acids long. CDR3 nucleotide sequence: TGTGCCAGCAAGAATGGACCTCATAAACCGGATACGCAGTATTTT. This sequence encodes CASKNGPHKPDTQYF.

J is TRBJ1-1 and V is TRBV18; D remains ambiguous. The V end was cut by 4 bases, the J end by 1 base, with 13 bases between. The CDR3 extends over 15 amino acids. CDR1 and CDR2 from the germline V gene are KGHSH and LQKENI. CDR3 sequence (DNA): TGTGCCAGCTCACGGCAGGCGGTGAAGAACACTGAAGCTTTCTTT. This sequence encodes CASSRQAVKNTEAFF. The full variable domain, in which reference TRBV18 and TRBJ1-1 provide the parts outside the CDR3, is NAGVMQNPRHLVRRRGQEARLRCSPMKGHSHVYWYRQLPEEGLKFMVYLQKENIIDESGMPKERFSAEFPKEGPSILRIQQVVRGDSAAYFCASSRQAVKNTEAFFGQGTRLTVV.

The chain is built from TRBV15 and TRBJ2-7, with no clear D. Germline CDR1 is LNHNV and CDR2 is YYDKDF (reference sequence). CDR3 length: 15 residues. The V and J ends lost 0 bases and 0 bases respectively, with 9 bases between them. CDR3 sequence: CATSRDPGGSYEQYF. The CDR3 DNA sequence: TGTGCCACCAGCAGAGATCCAGGCGGCTCCTACGAGCAGTACTTC. Together with reference TRBV15 and TRBJ2-7, the CDR3 gives the full variable domain: DAMVIQNPRYQVTQFGKPVTLSCSQTLNHNVMYWYQQKSSQAPKLLFHYYDKDFNNEADTPDNFQSRRPNTSFCFLDIRSPGLGDTAMYLCATSRDPGGSYEQYFGPGTRLTVT.

In its sample, this clonotype was seen a few times. This chain uses TRBV6-5 with TRBJ2-7; 7 bases line up with TRBD1. The CDR3 length is 14 residues. V shed 6 bases, J shed 4 bases, and the junction held 9 bases outside the gene matches. CDR1 and CDR2 from the germline V gene are MNHEY and SVGAGI. CDR3 in amino acids: CASSLNRGDYEQYF. CDR3 coding DNA: TGTGCCAGCAGCCTGAACAGGGGTGATTACGAGCAGTACTTC.

The table lists this clonotype with a few counts. This chain links TRBV20-1 with TRBJ2-4; D remains unclear. Trimming stripped 1 base from V and 8 bases from J, with 12 bases between. The CDR3 loop spans 13 amino acids. Germline CDR1 is DFQATT and CDR2 is SNEGSKA (reference sequence). CDR3 coding DNA: TGCAGTGCTAGAGGTCGAAACAGTTACATTCAGTACTTC. Its protein is CSARGRNSYIQYF.

This clonotype is a singleton in its sample. The chain employs TRBV19 and TRBJ2-5, with D tentatively TRBD2 (6 bases). The CDR3 is 13 residues long. Germline CDR1 reads LNHDA; CDR2 reads SQIVND (reference sequence). V was cut by 7 bases and J by 5 bases, with 14 bases left in between. CDR3 sequence reads: CASTWTAGETQYF. The CDR3 DNA reads TGTGCCAGTACTTGGACGGCGGGGGAGACCCAGTACTTC. Filled out from reference TRBV19 and TRBJ2-5, the complete variable domain reads DGGITQSPKYLFRKEGQNVTLSCEQNLNHDAMYWYRQDPGQGLRLIYYSQIVNDFQKGDIAEGYSVSREKKESFPLTVTSAQKNPTAFYLCASTWTAGETQYFGPGTRLLVL.

The rearrangement links TRBV9 to TRBJ2-7, with TRBD2 matching 8 bases. Germline CDR1 is SGDLS and CDR2 is YYNGEE. The V gene end was trimmed by 2 bases and the J gene end by 2 bases; junction bases not matched to a gene: 6. This CDR3 has 15 amino acids. Here the CDR3 reads CASSVITGGPYEQYF. Here the CDR3 DNA reads TGTGCCAGCAGCGTGATTACGGGAGGGCCCTACGAGCAGTACTTC.

The chain employs TRBV4-3 and TRBJ2-7; TRBD1 matches at 8 bases. The CDR3 is 14 residues long. V dropped 4 bases and J dropped 3; count of bases not matched to a gene: 5. Germline CDR1 reads LGHNA; CDR2 reads YSLEER. CDR3 in amino acids: CASSRDRGVYEQYF. The CDR3, as DNA: TGCGCCAGCAGCCGAGACAGGGGAGTCTACGAGCAGTACTTC.

This clonotype was detected many times. The chain has TRBV29-1 and TRBJ2-1; possible D gene TRBD2, 5 bases. The CDR3 consists of 14 residues. Germline loops: CDR1 SQVTM, CDR2 ANQGSEA. Trimming cost V 1 base and J 4 bases, with 11 bases left between them. CDR3 coding DNA: TGCAGCGTTGAAGGTGCGGGTAGTTACAATGAGCAGTTCTTC. This encodes CSVEGAGSYNEQFF.

This clonotype was observed once. The rearrangement uses TRBV6-2 or TRBV6-3 and TRBJ2-4; D gene ambiguous. Per the germline V gene, CDR1 is MNHEY and CDR2 is SVGEGT. Trimming removed 6 bases from V and 0 bases from J, with 12 bases in between. The CDR3 is 15 amino acids. The CDR3 loop is CASSPGRLAKNIQYF. The DNA for the CDR3 is TGTGCCAGCAGCCCCGGACGGTTAGCCAAAAACATTCAGTACTTC.

The chain has TRBV5-1 and TRBJ2-2, with 8 nucleotides matching TRBD2. The CDR3 sequence is 14 residues long. Germline V lookup: CDR1 SGHRS, CDR2 YFSETQ. Trimming took 4 bases from V and 8 from J; bases not matched to a gene: 7. Here the CDR3 DNA reads TGCGCCAGCAGCCCGGGACTAGAAGTTGGGGAGCTGTTTTTT. It encodes CASSPGLEVGELFF.

This clonotype showed up just a few times. This chain uses TRBV10-2 with TRBJ2-2; 16 bases fit TRBD2. The CDR3 sequence is 18 residues long. The V segment lost 6 bases and the J segment 7 bases; nucleotides outside the gene matches: 11. CDR1 is WSHSY and CDR2 is SAAADI in the germline V gene. The CDR3 region has the DNA TGCGCCAGCAGATTACCGGGACTAGCGGGAGGGCTTGACGGGGAGCTGTTTTTT. It yields the protein CASRLPGLAGGLDGELFF.

The rearrangement joins TRBV21-1 to TRBJ2-7; the table gives TRBD1 as D, unverified against the DNA. TRBV21-1 is a pseudogene locus. The CDR3 spans 16 residues. Here the CDR3 reads CASSKVDSDRAYEQYF. The CDR3 DNA sequence: TGTGCCAGCAGCAAAGTGGATTCGGACAGGGCCTACGAGCAGTACTTC.

This sequence joins TRBV11-2 and TRBJ2-3, with 11 bases that match TRBD2. Germline trimming cut 5 bases from V and 5 bases from J; bases unmatched to any gene: 3. CDR3 length equals 14 residues. The germline CDR1 and CDR2 sequences are SGHAT and FQNNGV. The DNA for the CDR3 is TGTGCCAGCAGCCCCGGACTAGCGGGAGATACGCAGTATTTT. Protein: CASSPGLAGDTQYF.

The chain carries TRBV20-1 and TRBJ2-3; 9 bases are shared with TRBD2. Germline CDR1 and CDR2: DFQATT and SNEGSKA (reference sequence). This CDR3 has 15 residues. V lost 6 bases to trimming and J lost 5 bases; unmatched junction nucleotides: 12. The CDR3 here is CSAIGLATSRDTQYF. The CDR3 bases are TGCAGTGCGATTGGACTAGCGACAAGTAGAGATACGCAGTATTTT.

This rearrangement joins TRBV29-1 to TRBJ2-1; the D is unclear. CDR3 length: 11 amino acids. From germline, CDR1 is SQVTM and CDR2 ANQGSEA. CDR3 amino acids: CKAGGYNEQFF. CDR3 bases: TGCAAAGCCGGCGGATACAATGAGCAGTTCTTC.

This clonotype was seen a few times. The chain joins TRBV7-2 to TRBJ2-7, with D hard to call. Trimming left V 1 base short and J 4 bases short, with 5 bases between. CDR1 is SGHTA and CDR2 is FQGNSA in the germline V gene. CDR3 length equals 12 residues. Here the CDR3 reads CASSLVEYEQYF. In DNA, the CDR3 is TGTGCCAGCAGCTTAGTGGAGTACGAGCAGTACTTC.

The chain combines TRBV6-5 with TRBJ1-3, with D tentatively TRBD1 (6 bases). Trimming removed 6 bases from V and 0 bases from J, with 9 bases in between. CDR3 length: 14 amino acids. The germline V gene encodes CDR1 MNHEY and CDR2 SVGAGI. The CDR3 bases are TGTGCCAGCAGGAAACAGGGCTCTGGAAACACCATATATTTT. The encoded protein is CASRKQGSGNTIYF.

The chain has TRBV3-1 and TRBJ2-7; 7 positions agree with TRBD2. Germline V lookup: CDR1 LGHDT, CDR2 YNNKEL (reference sequence). This CDR3 comprises 15 residues. Trimming took 3 bases from V and 0 from J; bases not matched to a gene: 5. The CDR3 region has the DNA TGTGCCAGCAGCCATGCTAGCGGAACCTCCTACGAGCAGTACTTC. It specifies CASSHASGTSYEQYF.